The clone carrying this TCR beta chain showed up many times. This record belongs to a study of T cells of healthy individuals. TCRdb redid the calling of the 5' RACE reads with MiXCR, one entry per CDR3 protein. The table has under 70,000 distinct CDR3 sequences, roughly 15% seen once; the top ten hold around 15%. The sequence derives from a human donor in good health.

CDR3 loop: CASSTTANTEAFF. The CDR3 DNA reads as TGTGCCAGTAGTACGACAGCGAACACTGAAGCTTTCTTT. The chain recombines TRBV19 with TRBJ1-1; a possible D gene is TRBD1 (5 bases). V was shortened by 4 bases and J by 1 base, with 7 bases between the two germline ends. The CDR3 has 13 amino acids. Germline V gene lookup returns CDR1 LNHDA and CDR2 SQIVND (reference sequence).